The 19 T cell receptor beta chains listed next were all sequenced from one sample in a study of cytomegalovirus exposure and HLA in healthy donors. Primers: 60 Vbeta forward and 13 Jbeta reverse. Only in-frame clones appear in the TCRdb table, and some are missing; sequencing was by immunoSEQ multiplex PCR. This table has roughly 83,000 clones, 70% to 75% appearing once. The sample consisted of PBMCs. The receptor set was obtained from a man aged 55 to 70 in good health and CMV-seronegative.

The chain combines TRBV7-8 with TRBJ2-7; maybe TRBD2 (5 bases). V gave up 5 bases and J gave up 7 bases, with 21 bases separating them. The CDR3 covers 15 residues. Germline V gene lookup returns CDR1 SGHVS and CDR2 FQNEAQ. The CDR3 DNA is TGTGCCAGCAGCGGCCGGACTGAGAGTTTGGAAGAGCAGTACTTC. Amino acid sequence: CASSGRTESLEEQYF. Full variable domain (rest looked up from reference TRBV7-8 and TRBJ2-7): GAGVSQSPRYKVAKRGQDVALRCDPISGHVSLFWYQQALGQGPEFLTYFQNEAQLDKSGLPSDRFFAERPEGSVSTLKIQRTQQEDSAVYLCASSGRTESLEEQYFGPGTRLTVT.

CDR3 sequence reads: CASKGTGPSWEAFF. The DNA for the CDR3 is TGTGCCAGCAAGGGGACAGGACCCTCGTGGGAAGCTTTCTTT. This sequence joins TRBV6-6 and TRBJ1-1, with 8 bases identical to TRBD1. The CDR3 has 14 residues. Germline CDR1 reads MNHNY; CDR2 reads SVGAGI (reference sequence). The ends lost 7 bases at V and 8 bases at J; junction bases unmatched: 12.

This clone was observed a handful of times. CDR3 sequence: CAWSRQGAGQPQHF. In DNA form, the CDR3 reads TGTGCCTGGAGTCGACAGGGGGCCGGGCAGCCCCAGCATTTT. The chain employs TRBV30 and TRBJ1-5, with 10 bases that match TRBD1. The V segment lost 2 bases and the J segment 7 bases; nucleotides outside the gene matches: 5. The CDR3 consists of 14 residues. Germline CDR1 GTSNPN, CDR2 SVGIG (reference sequence).

This CDR3 is CASSAAARVNTEAFF. As DNA, the CDR3 is TGTGCCAGCAGTGCGGCGGCCAGAGTGAACACTGAAGCTTTCTTT. This sequence joins TRBV2 and TRBJ1-1, with D hard to call. In germline, CDR1 is SNHLY, CDR2 FYNNEI. Between the trimmed V and J ends, which lost 4 bases and 0 bases, there was a span of 12 bases. The CDR3 has 15 residues. The full variable domain, in which reference TRBV2 and TRBJ1-1 provide the parts outside the CDR3, is EPEVTQTPSHQVTQMGQEVILRCVPISNHLYFYWYRQILGQKVEFLVSFYNNEISEKSEIFDDQFSVERPDGSNFTLKIRSTKLEDSAMYFCASSAAARVNTEAFFGQGTRLTVV.

This sequence joins TRBV7-2 and TRBJ2-1; D perhaps matches TRBD2 (5 bases). V shed 5 bases and J shed 8 bases, with 10 bases lying between them. The CDR3 contains 12 residues. From germline, CDR1 is SGHTA and CDR2 FQGNSA. CDR3 nucleotide sequence: TGTGCCAGCAGCCCGGACTTGGATGAGCAGTTCTTC. Its protein is CASSPDLDEQFF.

This clone was detected a few times. The rearrangement uses TRBV19 and TRBJ1-1; D is undetermined. The V gene lost 3 bases and the J gene lost 6 bases, with 5 bases spanning the gap. CDR1 is LNHDA, CDR2 SQIVND, per germline (reference sequence). This CDR3 region has 11 residues. The CDR3 DNA reads TGTGCCAGTAGTATGAGTTCTGAAGCTTTCTTT. Translated: CASSMSSEAFF.

This clone was counted a single time. The chain uses TRBV9 and TRBJ2-2, with D possibly matching TRBD1 (5 bases). This CDR3 spans 13 amino acids. Germline CDR1 SGDLS, CDR2 YYNGEE. Trimming removed 4 bases at V and 6 bases at J, with 10 bases between. CDR3 coding DNA: TGTGCCAGCAGCCGCCCCAGGGCCGGGGAGCTGTTTTTT. Protein product: CASSRPRAGELFF.

In its sample, this clone was seen once. V usage is TRBV7-8 and J usage is TRBJ2-7, with 13 bases identical to TRBD2. Looked up from germline, CDR1 is SGHVS and CDR2 is FQNEAQ. Trimming took 4 bases from V and 5 from J; bases not matched to a gene: 11. The length of the CDR3 is 17 residues. The CDR3, as DNA: TGTGCCAGCAGCTCCGGACTAGCGGGGGTAAGAGGGGACGAGCAGTACTTC. Its protein product is CASSSGLAGVRGDEQYF.

The chain couples TRBV11-3 to TRBJ2-5; TRBD2 matches at 13 bases. The CDR3 runs to 16 residues. Unmatched junction bases numbered 8, after V lost 5 bases and J lost 5 bases. CDR1 and CDR2 from the germline V gene are SGHNT and YENEEA. This CDR3 is CASSAGTSGERETQYF. The CDR3 DNA follows: TGTGCCAGCAGCGCCGGGACTAGCGGGGAACGGGAGACCCAGTACTTC.

The J gene is TRBJ2-3, the V gene TRBV7-9; TRBD2 is a possible D gene (7 bases). Trimming pared 5 bases from V and 0 bases from J, leaving 18 bases between. CDR3 length equals 17 residues. Germline assignment: CDR1 SEHNR and CDR2 FQNEAQ (reference sequence). In nucleotides, the CDR3 is TGTGCCAGCAGCCCGAGACTCCGGGGGGCCAGCACAGATACGCAGTATTTT. Encoded protein: CASSPRLRGASTDTQYF.

This clone was seen once. The chain couples TRBV27 to TRBJ2-2, with 7 bases fitting TRBD2. This CDR3 is 13 amino acids long. CDR1 and CDR2 (germline): MNHEY, SMNVEV (reference sequence). The ends lost 10 bases at V and 6 bases at J; junction bases unmatched: 8. The CDR3 nucleotides are TGTGCCACCTCTGGGAGGGCCGCCGGGGAGCTGTTTTTT. It encodes CATSGRAAGELFF.

The rearrangement links TRBV25-1 to TRBJ2-5, with D unclear. V lost 2 bases, J lost 4 bases, and 11 bases lay in between. This CDR3 has 14 amino acids. CDR1 is MGHDK and CDR2 is SYGVNS in the germline V gene. The CDR3 nucleotides are TGTGCCAGCAGTGAAGAAAGAGTCCGAGAGACCCAGTACTTC. Amino acid sequence: CASSEERVRETQYF.

V gene TRBV7-3 combines with J gene TRBJ2-7; weak D call: TRBD1 (5 bases). This CDR3 spans 15 amino acids. V lost 5 bases, J lost 0 bases, and 14 bases lay in between. Germline loops: CDR1 SGHTA, CDR2 FQGTGA. The CDR3 here is CASSVRNRFSYEQYF. The CDR3 DNA reads TGTGCCAGCAGCGTAAGAAACAGGTTCTCCTACGAGCAGTACTTC.

Here the CDR3 DNA reads TGTGCCAGCAGTGACCTGGGCGGGGTAAATGAAAAACTGTTTTTT. Encoded protein: CASSDLGGVNEKLFF. The V and J genes are TRBV6-1 and TRBJ1-4; D gene ambiguous. This CDR3 is built from 15 residues. Trimming removed 3 bases at V and 5 bases at J, with 13 bases between. Per germline, CDR1 MNHNS and CDR2 SASEGT.

The chain links TRBV5-1 to TRBJ1-1; TRBD1 agrees at 11 bases. Germline trimming cut 1 base from V and 0 bases from J; bases unmatched to any gene: 14. The CDR3 runs 20 residues. The germline gives CDR1 SGHRS, CDR2 YFSETQ. CDR3 loop: CASSLLPNSGTGGMNTEAFF. The CDR3 nucleotides read TGCGCCAGCAGCTTGTTACCAAATTCCGGGACAGGGGGAATGAACACTGAAGCTTTCTTT.

The CDR3 coding sequence is TGTGCCAGTAGTAAGGGACTAGCGGGGGGTAACGAGCAGTACTTC. The encoded protein is CASSKGLAGGNEQYF. This chain connects TRBV19 to TRBJ2-7; TRBD2 matches 15 bases. V dropped 4 bases and J dropped 5; count of bases not matched to a gene: 3. Germline CDR1 and CDR2: LNHDA and SQIVND (reference sequence). The CDR3 is made up of 15 amino acids.

The sample holds a few counts of this clone. This sequence joins TRBV5-6 and TRBJ1-1; possibly TRBD1 for D (6 bases). V lost 4 bases to trimming and J lost 0 bases, with 16 bases between them. The V gene's germline CDR1 is SGHDT and CDR2 YYEEEE. This CDR3 contains 16 residues. The CDR3 region is CASSLGAREMNTEAFF. The CDR3, as DNA: TGTGCCAGCAGCCTGGGGGCCCGGGAAATGAACACTGAAGCTTTCTTT.

The rearrangement joins TRBV18 to TRBJ1-1; TRBD1 aligns across 10 bases. Trimming took 4 bases from V and 1 from J; bases not matched to a gene: 6. The CDR3 is 16 residues long. In germline, CDR1 is KGHSH, CDR2 LQKENI. In DNA, the CDR3 is TGTGCCAGCTCACAGGGACAGGGGAGAGGGAACACTGAAGCTTTCTTT. Translated: CASSQGQGRGNTEAFF.

V and J are TRBV6-1 and TRBJ2-7, with 7 bases aligning to TRBD1. The germline gives CDR1 MNHNS, CDR2 SASEGT. Losses at the gene ends were 8 bases for V and 8 bases for J; bases not matched to a gene: 18. There are 15 residues in the CDR3. The CDR3 nucleotides read TGTGCCAGCCAAACCCCCGGGACAGAGGCACGGAAGCAGTACTTC. It is translated as CASQTPGTEARKQYF.